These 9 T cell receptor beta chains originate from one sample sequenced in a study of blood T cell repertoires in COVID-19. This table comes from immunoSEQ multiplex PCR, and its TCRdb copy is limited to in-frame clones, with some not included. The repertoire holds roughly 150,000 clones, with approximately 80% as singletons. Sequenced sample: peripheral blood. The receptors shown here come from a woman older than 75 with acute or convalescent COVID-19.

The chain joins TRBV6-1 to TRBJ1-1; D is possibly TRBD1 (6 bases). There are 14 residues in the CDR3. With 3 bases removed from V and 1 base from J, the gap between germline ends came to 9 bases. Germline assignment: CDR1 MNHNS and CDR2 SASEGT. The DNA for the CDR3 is TGTGCCAGCAGTGAGCCAGGGGAGAACACTGAAGCTTTCTTT. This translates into CASSEPGENTEAFF.

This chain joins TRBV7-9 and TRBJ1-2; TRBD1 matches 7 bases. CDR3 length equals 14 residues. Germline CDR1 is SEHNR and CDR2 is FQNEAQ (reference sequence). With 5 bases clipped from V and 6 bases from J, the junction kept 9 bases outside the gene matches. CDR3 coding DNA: TGTGCCAGCAGCGGCGGGACAGTCGGTAATGGCTACACCTTC. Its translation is CASSGGTVGNGYTF.

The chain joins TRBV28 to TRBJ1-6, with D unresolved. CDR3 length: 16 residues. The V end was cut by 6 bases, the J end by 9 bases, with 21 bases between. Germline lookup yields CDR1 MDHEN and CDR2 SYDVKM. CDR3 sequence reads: CASRKLGGWTSSPLHF. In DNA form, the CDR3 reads TGTGCCAGCAGGAAACTGGGAGGATGGACGTCTTCACCCCTCCACTTT.

CDR3 sequence: CASSVGYSTEAFF. The CDR3 region has the DNA TGTGCCAGCTCGGTTGGTTATAGCACTGAAGCTTTCTTT. The chain couples TRBV27 to TRBJ1-1; D not certain. The V gene lost 8 bases and the J gene lost 4 bases, with 14 bases spanning the gap. The germline V gene has CDR1 MNHEY and CDR2 SMNVEV (reference sequence). The CDR3 length is 13 residues.

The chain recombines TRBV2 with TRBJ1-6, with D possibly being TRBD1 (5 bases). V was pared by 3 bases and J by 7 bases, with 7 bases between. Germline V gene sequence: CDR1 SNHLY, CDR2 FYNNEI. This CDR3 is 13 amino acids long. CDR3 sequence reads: CASSDDRNSPLHF. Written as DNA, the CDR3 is TGTGCCAGCAGTGATGACAGAAATTCACCCCTCCACTTT.

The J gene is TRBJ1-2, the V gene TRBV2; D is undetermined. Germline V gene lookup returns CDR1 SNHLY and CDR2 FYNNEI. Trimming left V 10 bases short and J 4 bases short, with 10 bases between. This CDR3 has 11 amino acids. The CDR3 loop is CAIQTVYGYTF. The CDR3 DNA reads TGTGCCATCCAAACAGTCTATGGCTACACCTTC.

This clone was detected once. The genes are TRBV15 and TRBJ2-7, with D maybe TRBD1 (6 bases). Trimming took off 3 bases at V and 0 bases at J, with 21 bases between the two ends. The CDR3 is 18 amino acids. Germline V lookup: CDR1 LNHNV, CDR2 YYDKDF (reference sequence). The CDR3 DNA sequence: TGTGCCACCAGCAGCGCACTAGGGGACATCCGAACCTCCTACGAGCAGTACTTC. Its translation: CATSSALGDIRTSYEQYF.

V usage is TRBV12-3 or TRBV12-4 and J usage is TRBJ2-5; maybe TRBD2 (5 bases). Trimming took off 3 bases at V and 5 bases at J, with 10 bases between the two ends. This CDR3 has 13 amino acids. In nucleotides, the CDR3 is TGTGCCAGCAGTTTTTGGGGAGAGGAGACCCAGTACTTC. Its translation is CASSFWGEETQYF.

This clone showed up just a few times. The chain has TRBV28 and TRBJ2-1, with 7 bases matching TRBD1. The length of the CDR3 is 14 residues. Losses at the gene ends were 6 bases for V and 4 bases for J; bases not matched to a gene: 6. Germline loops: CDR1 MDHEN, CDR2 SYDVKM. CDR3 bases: TGTGCCAGCAGAACAGGGGTGAGGTACAATGAGCAGTTCTTC. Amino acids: CASRTGVRYNEQFF. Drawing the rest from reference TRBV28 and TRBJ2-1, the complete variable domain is DVKVTQSSRYLVKRTGEKVFLECVQDMDHENMFWYRQDPGLGLRLIYFSYDVKMKEKGDIPEGYSVSREKKERFSLILESASTNQTSMYLCASRTGVRYNEQFFGPGTRLTVL.